This TCR beta chain comes out of a study of vaccination effects on CD4 cells after COVID-19. Study background: Participants each got two BNT162b2 or mRNA-1273 vaccine doses. Findings and limits, study-wide: Infection- and vaccine-induced clones contracted markedly late after vaccination.

The table came from immunoSEQ multiplex PCR; TCRdb's copy has only in-frame clones and leaves some out. The sample lists some 68,000 clones, roughly 70% occurring once. Within the ViraFEST assay, antigen-specific CD4+ T cells underwent expansion with viral peptide pools prior to sequencing. The culture ran for approximately 10 days before CD4+ T cells were isolated. Nucleocapsid antibody tests were negative, and the vaccine recipients had no prior SARS-CoV-2 infection. Around 2.1 million PBMC per well were cultured with 10 IU/ml IL-2 and about 10 ug/ml peptides. Days 3 and 7 were when half the medium was replaced with IL-2 medium. This clone was seen a handful of times. Its antigen is unidentified. The CDR3 is made up of 13 amino acids. The V end was cut by 3 bases, the J end by 8 bases, with 11 bases between. CDR1 is LNHDA, CDR2 SQIVND, per germline (reference sequence).

The sequencing here drew on CD4+ T cells from PBMCs cultured with HCoV-OC43 spike peptides, taken before COVID-19 vaccination. The subset is: HCoV-OC43 spike overlapping peptide pool stimulation. V and J are TRBV19 and TRBJ1-5; D is uncertain. This TCR came from a human donor who received a COVID-19 vaccine. The DNA for the CDR3 is TGTGCCAGTAGTATCCGCGCGCAGGAGCCCCAGCATTTT. This codes for CASSIRAQEPQHF.